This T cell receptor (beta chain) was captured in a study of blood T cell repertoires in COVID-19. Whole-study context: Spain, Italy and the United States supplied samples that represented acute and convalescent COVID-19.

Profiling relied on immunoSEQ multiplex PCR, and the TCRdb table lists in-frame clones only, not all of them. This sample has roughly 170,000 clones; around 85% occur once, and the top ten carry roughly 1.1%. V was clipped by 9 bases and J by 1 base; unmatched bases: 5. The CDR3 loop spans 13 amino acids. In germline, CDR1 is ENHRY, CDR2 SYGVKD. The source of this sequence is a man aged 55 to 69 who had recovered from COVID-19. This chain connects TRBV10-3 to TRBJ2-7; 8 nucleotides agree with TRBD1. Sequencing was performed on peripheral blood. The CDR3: CAIGTGESYEQYF. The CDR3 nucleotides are TGTGCCATTGGGACAGGAGAGTCCTACGAGCAGTACTTC.